Each of the 23 T cell receptor beta chains below was sequenced from the same sample in a study of blood T cell repertoires in COVID-19. The protocol was immunoSEQ multiplex PCR, while the TCRdb copy is restricted to in-frame clones and leaves out a portion. The sample lists a few hundred thousand clones, roughly 90% occurring once. The sequenced sample was peripheral blood. The receptors were gathered from a young man who had recovered from COVID-19.

The rearrangement joins TRBV27 to TRBJ1-6; D ambiguous. Germline CDR1 reads MNHEY; CDR2 reads SMNVEV (reference sequence). V lost 5 bases and J 4 bases, leaving 12 bases between the germline ends. This CDR3 contains 15 residues. CDR3 sequence: CASSPGAPYNSPLHF. CDR3 sequence (DNA): TGTGCCAGCAGTCCGGGAGCCCCTTATAATTCACCCCTCCACTTT.

This clone was seen once. The chain recombines TRBV5-1 with TRBJ2-3; 8 bases agree with TRBD2. J was trimmed by 14 bases and V by 4 bases; bases with no gene match: 15. This CDR3 region has 14 residues. Per germline, CDR1 SGHRS and CDR2 YFSETQ. The CDR3 sequence is CASSNVAGTSLAYF. The CDR3 DNA follows: TGCGCCAGCAGCAATGTCGCCGGGACTAGTCTGGCGTATTTT. Based on the CDR3 plus reference TRBV5-1 and TRBJ2-3, the full variable domain is KAGVTQTPRYLIKTRGQQVTLSCSPISGHRSVSWYQQTPGQGLQFLFEYFSETQRNKGNFPGRFSGRQFSNSRSEMNVSTLELGDSALYLCASSNVAGTSLAYFGPGTRLTVL.

CDR3 coding DNA: TGTGCCACCAGTGACACCACTAACACAGATACGCAGTATTTT. This sequence encodes CATSDTTNTDTQYF. V and J are TRBV24-1 and TRBJ2-3; no definite D call. The CDR3 has 14 residues. Trimming stripped 4 bases from V and 2 bases from J, with 9 bases between. Germline CDR1 and CDR2: KGHDR and SFDVKD.

The chain couples TRBV13 to TRBJ2-2, with 12 bases identical to TRBD1. Germline V gene data show CDR1 as PRHDT and CDR2 as FYEKMQ (reference sequence). The CDR3 totals 16 residues. V trimming: 5 bases; J trimming: 4 bases; junction bases outside the gene matches: 5. The CDR3 DNA reads as TGTGCCAGCAGCCTGGGACAGGGGGCCTTCACCGGGGAGCTGTTTTTT. Protein product: CASSLGQGAFTGELFF.

This clone was seen only a few times. The chain joins TRBV18 to TRBJ1-2; TRBD1 matches at 9 bases. Trimming took 5 bases from V and 6 from J; bases not matched to a gene: 10. The CDR3 runs to 15 residues. The germline V gene encodes CDR1 KGHSH and CDR2 LQKENI. The CDR3 protein is CASSTQQGAEDGYTF. The CDR3, as DNA: TGTGCCAGCTCAACCCAACAGGGGGCGGAAGATGGCTACACCTTC.

The genes are TRBV7-9 and TRBJ1-1, with 9 bases identical to TRBD1. The CDR3 runs to 14 residues. Germline loops: CDR1 SEHNR, CDR2 FQNEAQ (reference sequence). Losses at the gene ends were 5 bases for V and 3 bases for J; bases not matched to a gene: 4. CDR3 loop: CASSRTGEDTEAFF. CDR3 nucleotide sequence: TGTGCCAGCAGCCGGACAGGGGAGGACACTGAAGCTTTCTTT.

The chain combines TRBV27 with TRBJ2-7; TRBD1 is a possible D gene (6 bases). The CDR3 length is 13 residues. The germline gives CDR1 MNHEY, CDR2 SMNVEV (reference sequence). V lost 6 bases to trimming and J lost 0 bases, with 9 bases between them. The CDR3 reads CASSQGFSYEQYF. The CDR3 DNA is TGTGCCAGCAGCCAGGGGTTCTCCTACGAGCAGTACTTC.

Of note for this clone: This same CDR3 is encoded by further DNA sequences in the sample. The chain couples TRBV12-3 or TRBV12-4 to TRBJ1-1; the D gene is possibly TRBD1 (5 bases). The CDR3 covers 13 residues. The V and J ends lost 3 bases and 5 bases respectively, with 10 bases between them. CDR3 coding DNA: TGTGCCAGCAGTTTCCAGGGAGGAACTGAAGCTTTCTTT. This translates into CASSFQGGTEAFF.

The chain employs TRBV4-2 and TRBJ1-1; 7 positions agree with TRBD1. J lost 6 bases, V lost 2 bases, and 15 bases had no gene match. The CDR3 covers 17 residues. CDR1 LGHNA and CDR2 YNFKEQ come from the germline V gene. The CDR3 sequence: CASSQSIPGQRLAEAFF. Here the CDR3 DNA reads TGTGCCAGCAGCCAATCGATACCGGGACAGCGGTTGGCTGAAGCTTTCTTT.

CDR3 nucleotides: TGTGCCAGCAGCGGACAGGGCGGTCAGCCCCAGCATTTT. Translated, it gives CASSGQGGQPQHF. The rearrangement uses TRBV12-3 or TRBV12-4 and TRBJ1-5; the match to TRBD1 covers 8 bases. J was trimmed by 6 bases and V by 6 bases; bases with no gene match: 4. The CDR3 is 13 amino acids.

The V gene is TRBV19, the J gene TRBJ1-1, with D tentatively TRBD1 (6 bases). The CDR3 runs 17 residues. CDR1 is LNHDA and CDR2 is SQIVND in the germline V gene (reference sequence). V shed 2 bases and J shed 1 base, with 17 bases lying between them. This CDR3 reads CASSIRQVFDPNTEAFF. The CDR3 DNA reads as TGTGCCAGTAGTATAAGACAGGTATTTGACCCGAACACTGAAGCTTTCTTT.

The V gene is TRBV5-1, the J gene TRBJ2-7, with TRBD2 matching over 14 bases. The germline V gene encodes CDR1 SGHRS and CDR2 YFSETQ. This CDR3 is built from 16 residues. J gave up 4 bases and V 2 bases, and 5 bases lay outside the gene matches. The CDR3 reads CASSFGLAGGRYEQYF. CDR3 DNA sequence: TGCGCCAGCAGCTTCGGACTAGCGGGAGGAAGATACGAGCAGTACTTC.

The rearrangement joins TRBV2 to TRBJ1-2, with D unresolved. The CDR3 loop spans 13 amino acids. Deletions cut 7 bases from V and 7 bases from J, with 16 bases between. Germline V gene lookup returns CDR1 SNHLY and CDR2 FYNNEI. CDR3 bases: TGTGCCAGCATGCGTACGGAAGGCGGTGGCTACACCTTC. As protein: CASMRTEGGGYTF.

The genes are TRBV5-1 and TRBJ2-1; no clear D gene. Trimming took off 0 bases at V and 5 bases at J, with 12 bases between the two ends. CDR1 is SGHRS, CDR2 YFSETQ, per germline. The CDR3 is 15 residues long. CDR3 in DNA: TGCGCCAGCAGCTTGGGCACTTATTTCCACAATGAGCAGTTCTTC. This encodes CASSLGTYFHNEQFF. Based on the CDR3 plus reference TRBV5-1 and TRBJ2-1, the full variable domain is KAGVTQTPRYLIKTRGQQVTLSCSPISGHRSVSWYQQTPGQGLQFLFEYFSETQRNKGNFPGRFSGRQFSNSRSEMNVSTLELGDSALYLCASSLGTYFHNEQFFGPGTRLTVL.

The V gene is TRBV2, the J gene TRBJ1-1; D is uncertain. V dropped 2 bases and J dropped 1 base, with 17 bases sitting between them. CDR3 size: 17 residues. Germline V lookup: CDR1 SNHLY, CDR2 FYNNEI. The CDR3 is CASSELLTSLKNTEAFF. The CDR3 DNA reads TGTGCCAGCAGTGAACTTCTGACTTCCCTGAAGAACACTGAAGCTTTCTTT.

The J gene is TRBJ1-1, the V gene TRBV4-1; D perhaps matches TRBD1 (5 bases). V lost 2 bases to trimming and J lost 0 bases, with 16 bases between them. The CDR3 extends over 17 amino acids. Germline loops: CDR1 MGHRA, CDR2 YSYEKL. The CDR3 sequence is CASSQQNLPGMNTEAFF. The CDR3 DNA follows: TGCGCCAGCAGCCAACAGAACCTCCCAGGGATGAACACTGAAGCTTTCTTT.

The rearrangement joins TRBV5-4 to TRBJ2-7; D not resolved. Trimming took off 3 bases at V and 1 base at J, with 11 bases between the two ends. Per germline, CDR1 SGHNT and CDR2 YYREEE (reference sequence). CDR3 size: 14 residues. CDR3 in amino acids: CASSSPDTSYEQYF. The CDR3 DNA sequence: TGTGCCAGCAGCTCTCCCGACACTTCCTACGAGCAGTACTTC.

The chain employs TRBV28 and TRBJ1-1; the D is unclear. The V end was cut by 6 bases, the J end by 1 base, with 3 bases between. The germline V gene has CDR1 MDHEN and CDR2 SYDVKM. The length of the CDR3 is 11 residues. The CDR3 nucleotides are TGTGCCAGCAGGAGGAACACTGAAGCTTTCTTT. It is translated as CASRRNTEAFF.

This clone showed up just once. The chain joins TRBV10-1 to TRBJ2-3, with D hard to call. The CDR3 has 14 amino acids. V lost 5 bases to trimming and J lost 0 bases, with 9 bases between them. CDR1 is WNHNN, CDR2 SYGVQD, per germline (reference sequence). Written as DNA, the CDR3 is TGCGCCAGCAGTAGCGCCACTAGCACAGATACGCAGTATTTT. It translates to CASSSATSTDTQYF.

This clone was observed once. The chain has TRBV7-9 and TRBJ2-1, with a tentative D call TRBD2 (7 bases). V lost 0 bases to trimming and J lost 12 bases, with 21 bases between them. Germline V gene lookup returns CDR1 SEHNR and CDR2 FQNEAQ (reference sequence). The CDR3 consists of 16 residues. DNA of the CDR3: TGTGCCAGCAGCTTAGCGGGGAGGGGGTATAATATGGGGCAGTTCTTC. Protein sequence: CASSLAGRGYNMGQFF.

The chain links TRBV4-3 to TRBJ1-2; TRBD1 matches 8 bases. V shed 0 bases and J 4 bases; nucleotides not matched to a gene: 4. This CDR3 region has 15 residues. CDR1 and CDR2 from the germline V gene are LGHNA and YSLEER. CDR3 region: CASSQDRGTGYGYTF. The CDR3 DNA follows: TGCGCCAGCAGCCAAGATCGGGGGACAGGCTATGGCTACACCTTC.

In DNA form, the CDR3 reads TGTGCCAGCAGTGAAGTCTACAGGGGCCGGGACACTGAAGCTTTCTTT. Translated: CASSEVYRGRDTEAFF. The V and J genes are TRBV6-1 and TRBJ1-1, with 7 bases lining up with TRBD1. CDR1 is MNHNS, CDR2 SASEGT, per germline. The J segment lost 3 bases and the V segment lost 1 base, leaving 8 bases of the junction unmatched. The CDR3 sequence is 16 residues long.

This clone was recorded a few times. This chain joins TRBV27 and TRBJ1-2; 8 nucleotides line up with TRBD1. Trimming cost V 5 bases and J 3 bases; bases outside gene matches: 11. Per the germline V gene, CDR1 is MNHEY and CDR2 is SMNVEV (reference sequence). This CDR3 comprises 16 residues. The CDR3 bases are TGTGCCAGCAGTCCGCAAGCAGGGGGCGCGGACTATGGCTACACCTTC. Translating it yields CASSPQAGGADYGYTF.